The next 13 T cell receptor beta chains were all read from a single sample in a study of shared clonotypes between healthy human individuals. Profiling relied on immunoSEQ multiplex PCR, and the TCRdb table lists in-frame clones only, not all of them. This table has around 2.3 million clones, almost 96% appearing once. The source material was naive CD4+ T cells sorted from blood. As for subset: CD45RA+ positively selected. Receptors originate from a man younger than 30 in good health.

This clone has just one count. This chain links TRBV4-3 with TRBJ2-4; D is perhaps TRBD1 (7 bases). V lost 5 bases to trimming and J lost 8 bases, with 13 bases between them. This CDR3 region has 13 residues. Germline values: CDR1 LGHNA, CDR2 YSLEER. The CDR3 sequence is CASSFDREDIQYF. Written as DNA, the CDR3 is TGCGCCAGCAGCTTTGACAGGGAGGACATTCAGTACTTC.

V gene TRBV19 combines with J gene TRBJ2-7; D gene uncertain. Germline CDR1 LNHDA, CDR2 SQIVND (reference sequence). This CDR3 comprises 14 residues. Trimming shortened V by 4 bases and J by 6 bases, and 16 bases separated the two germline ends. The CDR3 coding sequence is TGTGCCAGTAGTACGGAAGCTTTGGCTCGCGAGCAGTACTTC. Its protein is CASSTEALAREQYF.

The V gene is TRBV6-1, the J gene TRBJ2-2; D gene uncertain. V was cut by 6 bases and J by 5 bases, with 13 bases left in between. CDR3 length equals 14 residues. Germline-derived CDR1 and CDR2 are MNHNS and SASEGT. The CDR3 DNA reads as TGTGCCAGCAGGCCGATCAGTGGGACCGGGGAGCTGTTTTTT. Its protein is CASRPISGTGELFF.

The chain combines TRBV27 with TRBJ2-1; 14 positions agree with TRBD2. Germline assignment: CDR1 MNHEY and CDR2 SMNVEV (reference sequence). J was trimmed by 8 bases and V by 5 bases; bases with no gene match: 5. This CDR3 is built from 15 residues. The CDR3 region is CASSTGTSGSYEQFF. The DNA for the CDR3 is TGTGCCAGCAGTACCGGGACTAGCGGGAGCTATGAGCAGTTCTTC.

The CDR3 nucleotides are TGTGCCTGGAGTGGCCCTCCCTCGACGGGAAACCTTTCACCCCTCCACTTT. Translation gives CAWSGPPSTGNLSPLHF. The chain links TRBV30 to TRBJ1-6; D gene uncertain. Trimming took 1 base from V and 9 from J, leaving 22 bases between them. This CDR3 is 17 amino acids long. The germline CDR1 and CDR2 sequences are GTSNPN and SVGIG (reference sequence).

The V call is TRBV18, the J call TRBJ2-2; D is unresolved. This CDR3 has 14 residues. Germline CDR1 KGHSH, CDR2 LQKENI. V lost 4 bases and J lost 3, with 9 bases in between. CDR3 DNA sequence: TGTGCCAGCTCACAGGGAACTGACACCGGGGAGCTGTTTTTT. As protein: CASSQGTDTGELFF.

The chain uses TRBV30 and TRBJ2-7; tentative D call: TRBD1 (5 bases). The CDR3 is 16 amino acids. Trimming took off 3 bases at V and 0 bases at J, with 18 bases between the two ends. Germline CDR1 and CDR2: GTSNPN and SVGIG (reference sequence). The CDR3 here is CAWSFSGKGRSYEQYF. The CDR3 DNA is TGTGCCTGGAGCTTCTCGGGTAAGGGGCGCTCCTACGAGCAGTACTTC. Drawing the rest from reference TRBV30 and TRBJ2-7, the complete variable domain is SQTIHQWPATLVQPVGSPLSLECTVEGTSNPNLYWYRQAAGRGLQLLFYSVGIGQISSEVPQNLSASRPQDRQFILSSKKLLLSDSGFYLCAWSFSGKGRSYEQYFGPGTRLTVT.

For the CDR3, the DNA is TGTGCCAGCAGCCCACTCGGGGGGACGAGCTCCTACAATGAGCAGTTCTTC. Protein sequence: CASSPLGGTSSYNEQFF. The genes are TRBV7-9 and TRBJ2-1; 7 nucleotides line up with TRBD2. With V trimmed by 5 bases and J by 0 bases, 10 bases remained unmatched. The CDR3 extends over 17 amino acids. Germline V gene data show CDR1 as SEHNR and CDR2 as FQNEAQ (reference sequence).

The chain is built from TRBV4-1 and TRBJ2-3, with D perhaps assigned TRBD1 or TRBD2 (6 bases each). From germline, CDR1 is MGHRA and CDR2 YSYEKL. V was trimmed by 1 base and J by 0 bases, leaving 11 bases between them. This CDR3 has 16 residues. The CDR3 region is CASSQVRGASTDTQYF. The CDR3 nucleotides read TGCGCCAGCAGCCAAGTGAGGGGGGCTAGCACAGATACGCAGTATTTT.

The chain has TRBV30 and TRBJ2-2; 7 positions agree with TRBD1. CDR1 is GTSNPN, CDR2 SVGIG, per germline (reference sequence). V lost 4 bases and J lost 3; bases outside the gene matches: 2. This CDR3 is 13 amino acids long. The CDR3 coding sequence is TGTGCCTGGATGACAGGGCACACCGGGGAGCTGTTTTTT. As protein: CAWMTGHTGELFF.

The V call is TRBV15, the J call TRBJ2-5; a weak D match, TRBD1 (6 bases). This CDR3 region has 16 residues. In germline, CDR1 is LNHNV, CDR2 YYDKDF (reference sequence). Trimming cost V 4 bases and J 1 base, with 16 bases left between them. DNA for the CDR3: TGTGCCACCAGCAAGGGGCACGGACAGCCCCAAGAGACCCAGTACTTC. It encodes CATSKGHGQPQETQYF.

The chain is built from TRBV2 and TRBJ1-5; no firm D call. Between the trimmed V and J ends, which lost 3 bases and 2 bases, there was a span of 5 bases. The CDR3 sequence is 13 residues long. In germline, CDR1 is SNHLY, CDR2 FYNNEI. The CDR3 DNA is TGTGCCAGCAGTGACGTAGGCAATCAGCCCCAGCATTTT. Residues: CASSDVGNQPQHF.

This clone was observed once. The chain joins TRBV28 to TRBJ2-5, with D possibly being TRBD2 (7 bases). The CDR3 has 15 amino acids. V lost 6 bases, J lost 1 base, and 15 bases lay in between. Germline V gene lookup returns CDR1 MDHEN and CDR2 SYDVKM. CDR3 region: CASRGGGGTQETQYF. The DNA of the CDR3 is TGTGCCAGCAGGGGAGGGGGGGGAACCCAAGAGACCCAGTACTTC.